What follows are 2 T cell receptor beta chains derived from one specimen sequenced in a study of cytomegalovirus exposure and HLA in healthy donors. PCR involved 60 Vbeta and 13 Jbeta primers. The repertoire was sequenced with immunoSEQ multiplex PCR; TCRdb's copy has only in-frame clones and lacks some. The sample has roughly 180,000 clones, 65% to 85% seen once; the top ten hold about 1.4%. Source material: PBMCs. The receptors originated from a girl aged 5-17 years in good health and CMV-seropositive.

The chain carries TRBV27 and TRBJ1-1, with D possibly TRBD1 on 6 matching bases. Germline-derived CDR1 and CDR2 are MNHEY and SMNVEV (reference sequence). The CDR3 loop spans 16 amino acids. V was pared by 1 base and J by 4 bases, with 16 bases between. CDR3 amino acids: CASSLFEGGVATEAFF. The CDR3 DNA is TGTGCCAGCAGTTTATTCGAAGGGGGGGTGGCCACTGAAGCTTTCTTT.

This chain uses TRBV18 with TRBJ1-2; D unresolved. Germline assignment: CDR1 KGHSH and CDR2 LQKENI. The CDR3 is 13 amino acids. Trimming shortened V by 1 base and J by 5 bases, and 8 bases separated the two germline ends. The CDR3 loop reads CASSPRTEYGYTF. DNA for the CDR3: TGTGCCAGCTCACCACGAACAGAATATGGCTACACCTTC.